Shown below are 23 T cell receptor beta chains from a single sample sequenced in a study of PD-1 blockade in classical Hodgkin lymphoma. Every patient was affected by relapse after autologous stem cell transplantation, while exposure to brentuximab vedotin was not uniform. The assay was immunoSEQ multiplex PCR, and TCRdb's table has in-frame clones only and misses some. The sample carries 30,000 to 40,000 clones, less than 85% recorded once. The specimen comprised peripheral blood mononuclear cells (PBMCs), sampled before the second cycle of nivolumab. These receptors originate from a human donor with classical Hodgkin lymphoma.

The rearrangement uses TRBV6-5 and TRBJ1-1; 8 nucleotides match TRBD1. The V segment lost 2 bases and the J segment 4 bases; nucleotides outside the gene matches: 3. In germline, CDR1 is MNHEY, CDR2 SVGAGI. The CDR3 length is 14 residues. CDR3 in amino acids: CASSYGTGRTEAFF. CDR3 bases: TGTGCCAGCAGTTACGGGACAGGCCGCACTGAAGCTTTCTTT.

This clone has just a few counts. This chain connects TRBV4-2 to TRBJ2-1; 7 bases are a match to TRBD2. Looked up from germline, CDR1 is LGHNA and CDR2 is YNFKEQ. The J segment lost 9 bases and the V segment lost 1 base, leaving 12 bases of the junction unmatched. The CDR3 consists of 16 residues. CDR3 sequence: CASSQVLGTTALEQFF. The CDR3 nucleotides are TGTGCCAGCAGCCAAGTTTTGGGGACTACCGCCCTTGAGCAGTTCTTC.

The CDR3: CASSQEEESGTQYF. CDR3 DNA sequence: TGCGCCAGCAGCCAAGAAGAGGAATCGGGTACGCAGTATTTT. This chain uses TRBV4-1 with TRBJ2-3; D ambiguous. With 0 bases removed from V and 8 bases from J, the gap between germline ends came to 12 bases. In germline, CDR1 is MGHRA, CDR2 YSYEKL. This CDR3 is 14 amino acids long.

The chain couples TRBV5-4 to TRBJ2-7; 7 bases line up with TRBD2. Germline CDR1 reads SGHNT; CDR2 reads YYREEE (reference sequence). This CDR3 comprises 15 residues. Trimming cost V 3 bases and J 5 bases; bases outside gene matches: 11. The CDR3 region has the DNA TGTGCCAGCAGCTCGGGCGGGGGAGCGGGGAACGAGCAGTACTTC. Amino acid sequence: CASSSGGGAGNEQYF.

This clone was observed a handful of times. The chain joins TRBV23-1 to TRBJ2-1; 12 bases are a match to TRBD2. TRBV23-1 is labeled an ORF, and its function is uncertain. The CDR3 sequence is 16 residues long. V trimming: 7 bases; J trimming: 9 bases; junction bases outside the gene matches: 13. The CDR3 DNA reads TGCGCCAGCACCCTCGGTGAAACTAGCGGGGGGTCTGAGCAGTTCTTC. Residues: CASTLGETSGGSEQFF.

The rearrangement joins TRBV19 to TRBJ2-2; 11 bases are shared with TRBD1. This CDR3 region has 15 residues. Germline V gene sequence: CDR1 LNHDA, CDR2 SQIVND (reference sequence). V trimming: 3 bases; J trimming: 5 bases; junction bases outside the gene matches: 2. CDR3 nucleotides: TGTGCCAGTAGTATCGGGACAGGGGGGACCGGGGAGCTGTTTTTT. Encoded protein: CASSIGTGGTGELFF. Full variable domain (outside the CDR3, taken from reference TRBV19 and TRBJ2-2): DGGITQSPKYLFRKEGQNVTLSCEQNLNHDAMYWYRQDPGQGLRLIYYSQIVNDFQKGDIAEGYSVSREKKESFPLTVTSAQKNPTAFYLCASSIGTGGTGELFFGEGSRLTVL.

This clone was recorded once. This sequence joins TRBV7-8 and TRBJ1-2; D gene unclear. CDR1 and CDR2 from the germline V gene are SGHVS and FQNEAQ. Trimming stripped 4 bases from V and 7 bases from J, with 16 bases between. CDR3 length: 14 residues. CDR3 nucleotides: TGTGCCAGCAGCTCCCCCGGACTTGGGGTTGGCTACACCTTC. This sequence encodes CASSSPGLGVGYTF. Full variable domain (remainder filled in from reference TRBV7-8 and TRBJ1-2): GAGVSQSPRYKVAKRGQDVALRCDPISGHVSLFWYQQALGQGPEFLTYFQNEAQLDKSGLPSDRFFAERPEGSVSTLKIQRTQQEDSAVYLCASSSPGLGVGYTFGSGTRLTVV.

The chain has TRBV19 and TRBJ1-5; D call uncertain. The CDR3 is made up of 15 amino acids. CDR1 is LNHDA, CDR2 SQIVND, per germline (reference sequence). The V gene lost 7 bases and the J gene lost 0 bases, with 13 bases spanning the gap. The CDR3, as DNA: TGTGCCAGTAATCGGCAGGTTGATAGCAATCAGCCCCAGCATTTT. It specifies CASNRQVDSNQPQHF.

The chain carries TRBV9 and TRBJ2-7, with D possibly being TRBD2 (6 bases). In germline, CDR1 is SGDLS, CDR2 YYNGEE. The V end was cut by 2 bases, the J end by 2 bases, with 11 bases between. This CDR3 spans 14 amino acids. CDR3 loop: CASSVRDLPYEQYF. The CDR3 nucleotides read TGTGCCAGCAGCGTTAGGGACTTACCCTACGAGCAGTACTTC.

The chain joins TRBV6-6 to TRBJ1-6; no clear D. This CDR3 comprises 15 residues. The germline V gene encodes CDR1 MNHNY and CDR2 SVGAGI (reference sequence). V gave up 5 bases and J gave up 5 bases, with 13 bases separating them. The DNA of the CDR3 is TGTGCCAGCAGTACCCTGGGTGGCGATAATTCACCCCTCCACTTT. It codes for CASSTLGGDNSPLHF.

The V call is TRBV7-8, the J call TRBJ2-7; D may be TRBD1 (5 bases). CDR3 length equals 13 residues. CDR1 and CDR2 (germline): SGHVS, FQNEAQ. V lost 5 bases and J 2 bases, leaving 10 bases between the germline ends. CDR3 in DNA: TGTGCCAGCAGCGACAGAGTCCCCTACGAGCAGTACTTC. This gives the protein CASSDRVPYEQYF.

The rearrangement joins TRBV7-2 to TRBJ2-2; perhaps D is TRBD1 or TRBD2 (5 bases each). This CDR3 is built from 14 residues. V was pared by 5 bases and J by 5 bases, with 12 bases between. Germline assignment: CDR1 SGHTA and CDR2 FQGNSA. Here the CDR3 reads CASSVGPITGELFF. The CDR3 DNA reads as TGTGCCAGCAGCGTGGGACCGATAACCGGGGAGCTGTTTTTT.

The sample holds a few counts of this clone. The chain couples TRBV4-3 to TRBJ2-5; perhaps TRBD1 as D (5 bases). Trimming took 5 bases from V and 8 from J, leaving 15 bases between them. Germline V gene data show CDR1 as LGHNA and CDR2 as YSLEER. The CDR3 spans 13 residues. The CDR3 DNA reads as TGCGCCAGCAGCTGGGGCCCTAGGGCCACCCAGTACTTC. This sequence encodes CASSWGPRATQYF.

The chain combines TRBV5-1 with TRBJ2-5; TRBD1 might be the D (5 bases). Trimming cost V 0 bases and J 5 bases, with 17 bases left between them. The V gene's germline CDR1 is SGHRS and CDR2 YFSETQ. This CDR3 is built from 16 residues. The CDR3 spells CASSLAVSGQGETQYF. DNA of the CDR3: TGCGCCAGCAGCTTGGCCGTTTCAGGGCAGGGCGAGACCCAGTACTTC.

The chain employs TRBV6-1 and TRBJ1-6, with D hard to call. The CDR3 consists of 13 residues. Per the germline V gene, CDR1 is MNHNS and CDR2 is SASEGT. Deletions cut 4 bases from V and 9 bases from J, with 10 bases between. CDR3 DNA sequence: TGTGCCAGCAGTGGTCAGCAGTCTTCACCCCTCCACTTT. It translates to CASSGQQSSPLHF.

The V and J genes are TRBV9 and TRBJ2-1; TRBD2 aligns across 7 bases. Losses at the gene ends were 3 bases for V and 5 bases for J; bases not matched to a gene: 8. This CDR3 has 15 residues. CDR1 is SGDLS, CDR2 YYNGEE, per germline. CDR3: CASSARGGEHNEQFF. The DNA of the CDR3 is TGTGCCAGCAGCGCTCGTGGGGGGGAGCACAATGAGCAGTTCTTC. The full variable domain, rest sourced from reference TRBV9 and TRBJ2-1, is DSGVTQTPKHLITATGQRVTLRCSPRSGDLSVYWYQQSLDQGLQFLIQYYNGEERAKGNILERFSAQQFPDLHSELNLSSLELGDSALYFCASSARGGEHNEQFFGPGTRLTVL.

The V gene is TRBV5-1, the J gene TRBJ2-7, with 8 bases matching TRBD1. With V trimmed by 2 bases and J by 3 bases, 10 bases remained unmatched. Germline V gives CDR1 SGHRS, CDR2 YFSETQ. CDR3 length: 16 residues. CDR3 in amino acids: CASSFSEDRASYEQYF. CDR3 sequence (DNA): TGCGCCAGCAGCTTTTCAGAGGACAGGGCGAGCTACGAGCAGTACTTC. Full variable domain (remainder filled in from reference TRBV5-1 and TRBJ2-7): KAGVTQTPRYLIKTRGQQVTLSCSPISGHRSVSWYQQTPGQGLQFLFEYFSETQRNKGNFPGRFSGRQFSNSRSEMNVSTLELGDSALYLCASSFSEDRASYEQYFGPGTRLTVT.

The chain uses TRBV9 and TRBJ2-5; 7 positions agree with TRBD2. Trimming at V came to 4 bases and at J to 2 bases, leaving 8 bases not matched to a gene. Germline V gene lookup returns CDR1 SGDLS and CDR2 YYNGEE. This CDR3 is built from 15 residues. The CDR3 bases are TGTGCCAGCAGCTCCTCTAGCGGACGACAAGAGACCCAGTACTTC. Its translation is CASSSSSGRQETQYF.

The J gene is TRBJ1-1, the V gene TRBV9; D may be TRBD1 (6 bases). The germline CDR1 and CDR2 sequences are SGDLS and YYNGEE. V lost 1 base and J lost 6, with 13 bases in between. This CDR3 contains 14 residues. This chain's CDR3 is CASSVRPGVAEAFF. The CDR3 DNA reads TGTGCCAGCAGCGTAAGACCAGGGGTGGCTGAAGCTTTCTTT.

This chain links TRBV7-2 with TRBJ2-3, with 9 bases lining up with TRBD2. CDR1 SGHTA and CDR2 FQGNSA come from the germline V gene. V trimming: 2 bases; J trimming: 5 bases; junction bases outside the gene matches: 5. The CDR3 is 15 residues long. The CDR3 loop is CASSLTAGGLDTQYF. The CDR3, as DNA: TGTGCCAGCAGCTTAACGGCGGGGGGGCTAGATACGCAGTATTTT.

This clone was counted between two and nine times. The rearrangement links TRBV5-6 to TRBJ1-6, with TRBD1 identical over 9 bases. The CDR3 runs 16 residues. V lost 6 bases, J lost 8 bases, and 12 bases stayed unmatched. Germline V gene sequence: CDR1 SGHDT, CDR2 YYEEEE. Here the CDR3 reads CASTIGQGQGYSPLHF. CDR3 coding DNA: TGTGCCAGCACCATTGGGCAGGGACAGGGTTATTCACCCCTCCACTTT.

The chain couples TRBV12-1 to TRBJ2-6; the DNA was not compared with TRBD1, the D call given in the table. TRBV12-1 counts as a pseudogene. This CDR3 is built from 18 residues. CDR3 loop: CASSAVYVGQSRANVLTF. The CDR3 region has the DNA TGTGCCAGCAGCGCTGTGTATGTAGGACAAAGTCGGGCCAACGTCCTGACTTTC.

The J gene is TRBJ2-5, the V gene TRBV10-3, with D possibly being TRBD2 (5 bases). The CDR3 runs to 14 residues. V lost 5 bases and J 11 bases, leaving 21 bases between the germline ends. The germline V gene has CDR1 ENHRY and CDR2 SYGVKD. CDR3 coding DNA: TGTGCCATCAGTCAGAATCTAGCTCCACATGAGCAGTACTTC. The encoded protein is CAISQNLAPHEQYF.